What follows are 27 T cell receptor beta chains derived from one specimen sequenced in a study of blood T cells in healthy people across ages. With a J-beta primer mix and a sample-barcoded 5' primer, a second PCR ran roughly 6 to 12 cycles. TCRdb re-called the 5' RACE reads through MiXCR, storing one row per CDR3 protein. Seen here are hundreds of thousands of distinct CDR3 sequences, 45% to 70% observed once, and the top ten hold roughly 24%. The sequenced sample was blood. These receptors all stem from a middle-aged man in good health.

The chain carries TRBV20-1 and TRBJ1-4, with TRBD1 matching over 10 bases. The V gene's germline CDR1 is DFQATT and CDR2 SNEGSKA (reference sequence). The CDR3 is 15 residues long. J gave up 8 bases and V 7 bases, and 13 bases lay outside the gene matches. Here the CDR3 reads CSGLGTGAQWEKLFF. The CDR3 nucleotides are TGCAGTGGCCTCGGGACAGGGGCCCAATGGGAAAAACTGTTTTTT.

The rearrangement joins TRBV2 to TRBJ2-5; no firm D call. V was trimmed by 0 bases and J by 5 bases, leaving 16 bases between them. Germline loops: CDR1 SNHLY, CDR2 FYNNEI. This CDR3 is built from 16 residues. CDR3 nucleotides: TGTGCCAGCAGTGAAGCTGCCATGATCCTTGCGGAGACCCAGTACTTC. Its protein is CASSEAAMILAETQYF.

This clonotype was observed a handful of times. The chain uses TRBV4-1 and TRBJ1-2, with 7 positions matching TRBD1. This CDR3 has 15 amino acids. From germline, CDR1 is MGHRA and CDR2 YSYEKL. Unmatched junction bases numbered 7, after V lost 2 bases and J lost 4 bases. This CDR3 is CASSQIAGTAYGYTF. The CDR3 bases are TGCGCCAGCAGCCAAATCGCGGGGACAGCCTATGGCTACACCTTC.

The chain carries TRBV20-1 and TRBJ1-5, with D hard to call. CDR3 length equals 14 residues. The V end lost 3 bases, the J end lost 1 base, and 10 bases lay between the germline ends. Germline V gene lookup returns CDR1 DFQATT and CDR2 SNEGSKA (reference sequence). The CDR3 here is CSARGILSNQPQHF. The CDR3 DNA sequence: TGCAGTGCTAGGGGAATTTTGAGCAATCAGCCCCAGCATTTT.

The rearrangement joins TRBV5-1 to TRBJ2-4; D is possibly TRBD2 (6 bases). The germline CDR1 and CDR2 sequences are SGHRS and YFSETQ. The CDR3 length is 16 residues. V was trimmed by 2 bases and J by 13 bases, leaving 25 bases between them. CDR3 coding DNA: TGCGCCAGCAGCTTTACAGGACTATGGGAAGTCGATGAGCAGTACTTC. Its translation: CASSFTGLWEVDEQYF.

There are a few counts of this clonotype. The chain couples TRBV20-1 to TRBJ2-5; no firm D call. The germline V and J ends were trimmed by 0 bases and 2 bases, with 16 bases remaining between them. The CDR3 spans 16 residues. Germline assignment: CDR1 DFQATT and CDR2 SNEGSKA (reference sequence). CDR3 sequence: CSARDPGSGVQETQYF. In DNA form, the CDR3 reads TGCAGTGCTAGAGATCCGGGCTCGGGTGTACAAGAGACCCAGTACTTC.

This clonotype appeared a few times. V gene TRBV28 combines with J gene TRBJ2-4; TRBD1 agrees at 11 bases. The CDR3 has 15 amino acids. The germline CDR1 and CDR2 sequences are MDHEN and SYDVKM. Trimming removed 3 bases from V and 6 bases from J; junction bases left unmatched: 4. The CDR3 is CASSLPGTGGNIQYF. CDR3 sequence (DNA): TGTGCCAGCAGTTTGCCCGGGACAGGGGGAAACATTCAGTACTTC. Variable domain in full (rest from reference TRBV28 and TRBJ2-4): DVKVTQSSRYLVKRTGEKVFLECVQDMDHENMFWYRQDPGLGLRLIYFSYDVKMKEKGDIPEGYSVSREKKERFSLILESASTNQTSMYLCASSLPGTGGNIQYFGAGTRLSVL.

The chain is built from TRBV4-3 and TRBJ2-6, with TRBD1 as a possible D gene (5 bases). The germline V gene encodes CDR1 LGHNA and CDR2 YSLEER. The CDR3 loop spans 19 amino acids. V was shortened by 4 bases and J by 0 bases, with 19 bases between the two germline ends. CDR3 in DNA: TGCGCCAGCAGCCCCGCGACAGTCTATACAACCTCTGGGGCCAACGTCCTGACTTTC. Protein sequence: CASSPATVYTTSGANVLTF.

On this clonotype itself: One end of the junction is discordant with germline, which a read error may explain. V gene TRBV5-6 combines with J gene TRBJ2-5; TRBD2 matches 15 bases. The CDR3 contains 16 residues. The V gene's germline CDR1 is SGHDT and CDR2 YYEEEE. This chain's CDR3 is CAGSSGLAGGQETQYF. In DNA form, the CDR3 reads TGTGCCGGCAGCTCCGGACTAGCGGGGGGGCAGGAGACCCAGTACTTC.

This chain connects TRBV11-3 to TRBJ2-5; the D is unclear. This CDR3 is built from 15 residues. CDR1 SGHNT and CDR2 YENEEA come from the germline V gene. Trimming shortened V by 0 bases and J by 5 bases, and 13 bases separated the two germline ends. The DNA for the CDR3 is TGTGCCAGCAGCTTAGATTCAAGGATTCTCGAGACCCAGTACTTC. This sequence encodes CASSLDSRILETQYF.

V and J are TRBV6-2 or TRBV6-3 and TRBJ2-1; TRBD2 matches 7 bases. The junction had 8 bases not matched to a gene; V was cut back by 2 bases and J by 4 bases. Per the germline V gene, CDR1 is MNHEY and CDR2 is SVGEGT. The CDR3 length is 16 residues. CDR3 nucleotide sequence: TGTGCCAGCAGTTACCATGCGGGAGTACCGTACAATGAGCAGTTCTTC. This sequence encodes CASSYHAGVPYNEQFF.

The chain's CDR3 is CASSSDRGNLVSGANVLTF. CDR3 in DNA: TGCGCCAGCAGCTCGGACAGGGGGAATCTCGTCTCTGGGGCCAACGTCCTGACTTTC. The chain combines TRBV5-1 with TRBJ2-6; 10 bases align to TRBD1. The germline V gene has CDR1 SGHRS and CDR2 YFSETQ. This CDR3 contains 19 residues. V trimming: 3 bases; J trimming: 0 bases; junction bases outside the gene matches: 9.

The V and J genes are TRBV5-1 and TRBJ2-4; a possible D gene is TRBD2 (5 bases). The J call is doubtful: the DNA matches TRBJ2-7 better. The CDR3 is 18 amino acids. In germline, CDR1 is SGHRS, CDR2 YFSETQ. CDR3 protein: CASSLASLAGAANYEQYF. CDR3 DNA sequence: TGCGCCAGCAGCTTGGCCAGTCTGGCGGGTGCCGCTAACTACGAGCAGTACTTC.

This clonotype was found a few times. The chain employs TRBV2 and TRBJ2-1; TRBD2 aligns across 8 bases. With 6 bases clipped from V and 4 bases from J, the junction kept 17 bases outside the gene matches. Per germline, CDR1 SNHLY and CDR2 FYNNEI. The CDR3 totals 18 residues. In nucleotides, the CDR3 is TGTGCCAGCAGCCGTAGCGGGACTACCTCCGTGGGGTACAATGAGCAGTTCTTC. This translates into CASSRSGTTSVGYNEQFF.

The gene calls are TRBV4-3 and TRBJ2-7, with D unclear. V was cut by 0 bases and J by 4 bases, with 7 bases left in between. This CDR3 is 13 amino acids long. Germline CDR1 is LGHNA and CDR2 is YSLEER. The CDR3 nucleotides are TGCGCCAGCAGCCAAGATATAACATACGAGCAGTACTTC. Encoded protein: CASSQDITYEQYF.

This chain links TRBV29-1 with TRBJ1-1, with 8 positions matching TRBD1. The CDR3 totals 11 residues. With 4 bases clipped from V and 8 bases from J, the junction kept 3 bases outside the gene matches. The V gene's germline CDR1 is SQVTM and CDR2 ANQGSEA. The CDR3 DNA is TGCAGCGTTGTGGGACAGGTGGAAGCTTTCTTT. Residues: CSVVGQVEAFF.

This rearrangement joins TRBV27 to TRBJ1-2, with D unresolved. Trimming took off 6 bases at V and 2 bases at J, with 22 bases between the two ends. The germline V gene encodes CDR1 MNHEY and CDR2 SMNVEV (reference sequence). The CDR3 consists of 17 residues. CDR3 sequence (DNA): TGTGCCAGCAGCCGGTACGAAAATACACGGGCCAACTATGGCTACACCTTC. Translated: CASSRYENTRANYGYTF.

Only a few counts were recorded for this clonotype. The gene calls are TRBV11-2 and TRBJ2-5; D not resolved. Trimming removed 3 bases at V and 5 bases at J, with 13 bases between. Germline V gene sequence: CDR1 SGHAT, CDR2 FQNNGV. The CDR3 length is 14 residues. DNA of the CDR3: TGTGCCAGCAGCTTCGGACCGATCGGGGAGACCCAGTACTTC. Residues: CASSFGPIGETQYF.

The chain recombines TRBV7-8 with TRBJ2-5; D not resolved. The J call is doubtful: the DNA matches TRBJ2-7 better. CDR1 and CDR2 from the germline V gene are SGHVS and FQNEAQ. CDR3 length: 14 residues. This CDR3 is CASSLDAIAYEQYF. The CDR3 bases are TGTGCCAGCAGCTTAGACGCCATCGCCTACGAGCAGTACTTC.

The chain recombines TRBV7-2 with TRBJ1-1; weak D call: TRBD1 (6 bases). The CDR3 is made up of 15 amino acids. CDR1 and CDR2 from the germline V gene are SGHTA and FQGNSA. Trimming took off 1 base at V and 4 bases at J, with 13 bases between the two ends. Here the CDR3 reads CASSLGVQGLTEAFF. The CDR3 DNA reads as TGTGCCAGCAGCTTAGGGGTCCAGGGGCTCACTGAAGCTTTCTTT.

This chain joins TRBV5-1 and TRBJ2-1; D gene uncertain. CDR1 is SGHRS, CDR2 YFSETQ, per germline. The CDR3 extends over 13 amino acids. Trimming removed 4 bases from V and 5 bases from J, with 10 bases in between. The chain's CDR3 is CASSPRGDNEQFF. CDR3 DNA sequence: TGCGCCAGCAGCCCTCGCGGTGACAATGAGCAGTTCTTC. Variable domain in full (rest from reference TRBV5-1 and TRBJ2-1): KAGVTQTPRYLIKTRGQQVTLSCSPISGHRSVSWYQQTPGQGLQFLFEYFSETQRNKGNFPGRFSGRQFSNSRSEMNVSTLELGDSALYLCASSPRGDNEQFFGPGTRLTVL.

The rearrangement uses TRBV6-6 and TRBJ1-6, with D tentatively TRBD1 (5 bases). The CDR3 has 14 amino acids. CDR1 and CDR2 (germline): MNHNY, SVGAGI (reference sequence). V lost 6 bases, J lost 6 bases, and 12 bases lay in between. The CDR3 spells CASRARQLNSPLHF. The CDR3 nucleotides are TGTGCCAGCAGGGCAAGACAGCTTAATTCACCCCTCCACTTT.

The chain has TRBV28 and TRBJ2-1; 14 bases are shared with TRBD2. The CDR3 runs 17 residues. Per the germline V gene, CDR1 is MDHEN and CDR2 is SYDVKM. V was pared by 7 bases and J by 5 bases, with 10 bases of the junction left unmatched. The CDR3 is CASTPFGGLAGDNEQFF. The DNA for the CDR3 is TGTGCCAGCACTCCATTCGGGGGACTAGCGGGAGACAATGAGCAGTTCTTC.

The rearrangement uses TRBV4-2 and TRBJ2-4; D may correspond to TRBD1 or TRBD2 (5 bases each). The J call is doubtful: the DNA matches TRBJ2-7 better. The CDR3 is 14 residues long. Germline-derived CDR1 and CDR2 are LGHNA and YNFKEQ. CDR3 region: CASSQGWDGYEQYF. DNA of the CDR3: TGTGCCAGCAGCCAAGGTTGGGACGGCTACGAGCAGTACTTC.

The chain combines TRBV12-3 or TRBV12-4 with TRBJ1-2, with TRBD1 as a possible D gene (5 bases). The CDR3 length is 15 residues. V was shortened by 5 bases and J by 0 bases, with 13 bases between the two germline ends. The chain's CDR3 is CASSNTGTANYGYTF. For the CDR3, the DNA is TGTGCCAGCAGTAATACAGGAACGGCTAACTATGGCTACACCTTC.

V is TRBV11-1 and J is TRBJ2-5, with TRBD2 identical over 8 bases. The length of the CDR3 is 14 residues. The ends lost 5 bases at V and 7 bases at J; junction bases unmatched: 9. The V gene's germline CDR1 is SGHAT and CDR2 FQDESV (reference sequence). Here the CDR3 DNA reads TGTGCCAGCAGCAATGGACTAGCTGTAGGGACCCAGTACTTC. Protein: CASSNGLAVGTQYF.

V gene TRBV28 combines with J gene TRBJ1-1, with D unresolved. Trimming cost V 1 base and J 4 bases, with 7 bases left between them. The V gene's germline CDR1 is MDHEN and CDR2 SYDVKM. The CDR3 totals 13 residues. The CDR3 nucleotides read TGTGCCAGCAGTTTATTTGGTGGCACTGAAGCTTTCTTT. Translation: CASSLFGGTEAFF.